A selection of T cell receptor beta chains follows, all from one sample in a study of blood T cell repertoires in COVID-19. Sequenced by immunoSEQ multiplex PCR; TCRdb stores in-frame clones only, minus some. The data hold some 190,000 clones, with 88% observed a single time. Sample: peripheral blood. Receptor source: a young man with active or convalescent COVID-19. CDR3s include the opening cysteine and the closing phenylalanine or tryptophan. Each record gives: D gene, V gene, J gene, clone size, CDR3 DNA, CDR3 protein. D genes are given only for firm matches. The size field is filled for only some rows; it gives once, few, many or a size class.

TRBD1	TRBV12-3/TRBV12-4	TRBJ1-1	NA	TGTGCCAGCAGCGGACAGGCGAATGAAGCTTTCTTT	CASSGQANEAFF
TRBD1	TRBV6-2/TRBV6-3	TRBJ1-5	NA	TGTGCCAGCAGTTATTCCGGGGGCAGGGGGCTCAATCAGCCCCAGCATTTT	CASSYSGGRGLNQPQHF
NA	TRBV30	TRBJ1-3	NA	TGTGCCTGCGATACTGGACAGACATCTGGAAACACCATATATTTT	CACDTGQTSGNTIYF
TRBD1	TRBV25-1	TRBJ1-2	few	TGTGCCAGCAGTAACACAGGGGAAATATCTGGCTACACCTTC	CASSNTGEISGYTF
NA	TRBV7-9	TRBJ2-1	NA	TGTGCCAGCAGCTCCCGGGACACAAGTATTTACAATGAGCAGTTCTTC	CASSSRDTSIYNEQFF
TRBD1	TRBV7-9	TRBJ2-7	once	TGTGCCAGCAGCTCAGATGCGCTGACAGGGGTCCACGAGCAGTACTTC	CASSSDALTGVHEQYF
NA	TRBV27	TRBJ2-1	few	TGTGCCAGCAGCCACGGGGTAGTGTACAATGAGCAGTTCTTC	CASSHGVVYNEQFF
NA	TRBV21-1	TRBJ1-5	few	TGTGCCAGCAGCCCCCAGGACAGCTCAGCGGATCAGCCCCAGCATTTT	CASSPQDSSADQPQHF
NA	TRBV9	TRBJ1-1	NA	TGTGCCAGCAGCGTAGGACGGGGGGAGGCTGAAGCTTTCTTT	CASSVGRGEAEAFF
NA	TRBV5-5	TRBJ2-3	NA	TGTGCCAGCAGCTTGGGAGGCACCCCTAGCACAGATACGCAGTATTTT	CASSLGGTPSTDTQYF
TRBD2	TRBV18	TRBJ2-5	NA	TGTGCCAGCTCGCCAACTAGCGGCCAAGAGACCCAGTACTTC	CASSPTSGQETQYF
NA	TRBV6-2/TRBV6-3	TRBJ2-1	NA	TGTGCCAGCAGTTACTCGGTCGCGGGCTCCTACAATGAGCAGTTCTTC	CASSYSVAGSYNEQFF
NA	TRBV5-5	TRBJ2-7	NA	TGTGCCAGCAGCCCAACCTCGCAGGCCGGTGGCGAGCAGTACTTC	CASSPTSQAGGEQYF